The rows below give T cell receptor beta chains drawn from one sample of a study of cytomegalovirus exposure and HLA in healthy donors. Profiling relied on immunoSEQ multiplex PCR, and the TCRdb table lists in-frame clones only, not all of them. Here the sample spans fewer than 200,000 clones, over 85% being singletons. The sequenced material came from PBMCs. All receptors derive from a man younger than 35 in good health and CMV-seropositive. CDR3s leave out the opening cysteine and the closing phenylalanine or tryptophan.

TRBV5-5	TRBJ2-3	ASSLASVAGGGTDTQY
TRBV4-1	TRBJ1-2	ASSPAGAGYT
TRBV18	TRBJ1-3	ASSPGTRSGNTIY
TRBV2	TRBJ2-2	ASRLAGGQHRGGAREITGELF
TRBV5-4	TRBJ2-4	ASIPLELTKNIQY
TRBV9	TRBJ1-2	ASSVDAGTGDTYGYT
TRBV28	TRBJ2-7	ASSFQSPGTGSYEQY
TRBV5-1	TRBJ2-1	ASSSDRGLNEQF
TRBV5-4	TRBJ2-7	ASSLSADSAYEQY
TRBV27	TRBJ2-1	ASSLFRGNEQF
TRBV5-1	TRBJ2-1	ASSARTGFNEQF
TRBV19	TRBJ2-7	ASSSGQGAYEQY
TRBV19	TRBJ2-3	ASSIRLQSDTQY
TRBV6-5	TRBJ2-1	ASSFLLAGGVNEQF
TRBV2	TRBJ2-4	ASREWGGVKNIQY
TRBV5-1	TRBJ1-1	ASSQRTGGLGTEAF
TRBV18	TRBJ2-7	ASSPGEWQGTGYDEQY
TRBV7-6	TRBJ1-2	ASSSTGTGTGGYT
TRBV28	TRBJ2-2	ASSPSGRGHTGELF
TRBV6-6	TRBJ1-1	ASSYFTGVETEAF
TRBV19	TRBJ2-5	ASSMFSGNQETQY
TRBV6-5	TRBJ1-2	ASSSIRTGGGYGYT
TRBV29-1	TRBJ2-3	SVEWTSGSADTQY
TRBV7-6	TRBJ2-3	ASSLLIPGQGTDTQY